This TCR beta chain was observed in a study of persistence of HIV-infected CD4 T cells. Sequencing used immunoSEQ version 4 in survey mode. Clones were sequenced by immunoSEQ multiplex PCR, and TCRdb holds only the in-frame ones, with some missing. The sample has 44,000 or so clones, about nine tenths seen once. Trimming took 2 bases from V and 6 from J, leaving 11 bases between them. The germline CDR1 and CDR2 sequences are MNHNY and SVGAGI (reference sequence). The CDR3 sequence is 14 residues long. Worth noting for this clone: Its cognate antigen is unknown.

Nonspecific anti-CD3/anti-CD28 bead stimulation represents the broad CD4+ T cell repertoire. Responding CD4+ T cells were sorted by upregulation of both CD40 ligand and CD69. The receptor comes from an adult man with HIV who was CMV-seropositive. The sequences come from CD4+ T cells sorted from PBMCs after roughly 19-hour stimulation, collected from a patient who received antiretroviral therapy. V gene TRBV6-6 combines with J gene TRBJ1-5; no definite D call. The chain's CDR3 is CASSYVKGGQPQHF. CDR3 nucleotides: TGTGCCAGCAGTTACGTCAAGGGCGGTCAGCCCCAGCATTTT.